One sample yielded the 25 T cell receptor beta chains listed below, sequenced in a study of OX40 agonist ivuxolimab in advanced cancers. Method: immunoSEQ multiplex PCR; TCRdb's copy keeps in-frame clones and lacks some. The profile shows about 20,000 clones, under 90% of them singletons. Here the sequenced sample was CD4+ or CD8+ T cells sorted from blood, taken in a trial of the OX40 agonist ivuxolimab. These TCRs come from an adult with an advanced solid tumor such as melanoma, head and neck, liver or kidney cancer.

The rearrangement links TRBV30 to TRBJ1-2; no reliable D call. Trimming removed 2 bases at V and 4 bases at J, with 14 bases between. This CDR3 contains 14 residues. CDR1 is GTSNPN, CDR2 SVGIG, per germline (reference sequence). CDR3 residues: CAWSTLTVSYGYTF. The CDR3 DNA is TGTGCCTGGAGTACCCTCACAGTATCCTATGGCTACACCTTC.

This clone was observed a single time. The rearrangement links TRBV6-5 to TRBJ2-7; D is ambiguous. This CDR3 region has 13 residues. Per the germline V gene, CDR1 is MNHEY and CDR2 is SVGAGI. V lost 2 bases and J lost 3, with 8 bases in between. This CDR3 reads CASSYPPGYEQYF. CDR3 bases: TGTGCCAGCAGTTACCCCCCTGGCTACGAGCAGTACTTC.

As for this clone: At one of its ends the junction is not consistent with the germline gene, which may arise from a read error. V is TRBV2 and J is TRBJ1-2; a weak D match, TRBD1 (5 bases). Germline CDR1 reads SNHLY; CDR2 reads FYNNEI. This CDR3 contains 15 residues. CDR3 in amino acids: CASSEEGLPNYGYTF. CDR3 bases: TGTGCCAGCAGCGAAGAGGGACTTCCGAACTATGGCTACACCTTC. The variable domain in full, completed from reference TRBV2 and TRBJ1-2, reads EPEVTQTPSHQVTQMGQEVILRCVPISNHLYFYWYRQILGQKVEFLVSFYNNEISEKSEIFDDQFSVERPDGSNFTLKIRSTKLEDSAMYFCASSEEGLPNYGYTFGSGTRLTVV.

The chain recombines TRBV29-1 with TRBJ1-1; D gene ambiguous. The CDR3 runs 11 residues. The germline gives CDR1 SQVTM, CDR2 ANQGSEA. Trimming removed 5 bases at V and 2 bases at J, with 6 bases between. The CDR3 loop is CSVLFNTEAFF. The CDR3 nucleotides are TGCAGCGTTCTCTTTAACACTGAAGCTTTCTTT.

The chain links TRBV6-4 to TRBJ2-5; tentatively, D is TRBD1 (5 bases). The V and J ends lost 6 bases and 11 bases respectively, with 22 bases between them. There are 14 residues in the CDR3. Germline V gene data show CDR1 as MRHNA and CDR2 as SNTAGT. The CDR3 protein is CASSPSLGAGEQYF. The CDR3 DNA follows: TGTGCCAGCAGCCCTTCCCTAGGGGCAGGAGAGCAGTACTTC.

CDR3: CASSVIAGGGANEQFF. The CDR3 DNA is TGTGCCAGCAGTGTGATAGCGGGAGGAGGGGCCAATGAGCAGTTCTTC. The chain is built from TRBV6-4 and TRBJ2-1; 10 bases align to TRBD2. Germline V gives CDR1 MRHNA, CDR2 SNTAGT. The V gene end was trimmed by 4 bases and the J gene end by 6 bases; junction bases not matched to a gene: 9. There are 16 residues in the CDR3.

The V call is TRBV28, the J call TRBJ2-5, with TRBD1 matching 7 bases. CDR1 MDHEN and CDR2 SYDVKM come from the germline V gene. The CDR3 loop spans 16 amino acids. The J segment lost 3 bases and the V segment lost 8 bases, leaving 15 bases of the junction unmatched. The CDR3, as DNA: TGTGCCAGCCTACGACAGGGTTACCCCTCCAAAGAGACCCAGTACTTC. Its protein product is CASLRQGYPSKETQYF.

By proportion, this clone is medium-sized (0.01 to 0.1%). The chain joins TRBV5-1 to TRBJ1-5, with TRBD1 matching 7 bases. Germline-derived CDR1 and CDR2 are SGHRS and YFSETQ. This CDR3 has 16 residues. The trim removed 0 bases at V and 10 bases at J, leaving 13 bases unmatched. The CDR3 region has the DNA TGCGCCAGCAGCTTGGGACCCGGGACAGAAAGGATTCCCCAGCATTTT. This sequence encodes CASSLGPGTERIPQHF.

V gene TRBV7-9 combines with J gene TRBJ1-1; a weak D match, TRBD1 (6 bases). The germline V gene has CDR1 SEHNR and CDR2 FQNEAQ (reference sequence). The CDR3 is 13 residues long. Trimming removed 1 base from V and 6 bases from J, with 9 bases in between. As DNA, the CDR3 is TGTGCCAGCAGCTTAGAGGGGGTCCCTGAAGCTTTCTTT. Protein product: CASSLEGVPEAFF.

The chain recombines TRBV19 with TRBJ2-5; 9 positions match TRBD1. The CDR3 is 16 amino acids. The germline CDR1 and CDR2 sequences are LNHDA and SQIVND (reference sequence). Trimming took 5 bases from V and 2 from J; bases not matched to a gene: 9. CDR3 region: CASSGPGQGLQETQYF. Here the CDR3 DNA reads TGTGCCAGTAGTGGTCCGGGACAGGGTTTACAAGAGACCCAGTACTTC. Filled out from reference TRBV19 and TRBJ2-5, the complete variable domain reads DGGITQSPKYLFRKEGQNVTLSCEQNLNHDAMYWYRQDPGQGLRLIYYSQIVNDFQKGDIAEGYSVSREKKESFPLTVTSAQKNPTAFYLCASSGPGQGLQETQYFGPGTRLLVL.

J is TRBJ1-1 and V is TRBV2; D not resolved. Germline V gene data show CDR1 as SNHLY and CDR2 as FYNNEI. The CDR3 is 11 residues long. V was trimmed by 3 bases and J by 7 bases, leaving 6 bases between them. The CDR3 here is CASSDGFEAFF. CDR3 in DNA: TGTGCCAGCAGTGACGGTTTTGAAGCTTTCTTT.

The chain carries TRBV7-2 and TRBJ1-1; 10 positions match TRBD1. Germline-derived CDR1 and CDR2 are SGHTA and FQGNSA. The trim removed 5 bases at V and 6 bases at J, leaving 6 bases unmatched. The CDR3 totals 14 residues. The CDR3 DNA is TGTGCCAGCAGCCCCCGGACAGGGGGAGCTGAAGCTTTCTTT. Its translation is CASSPRTGGAEAFF.

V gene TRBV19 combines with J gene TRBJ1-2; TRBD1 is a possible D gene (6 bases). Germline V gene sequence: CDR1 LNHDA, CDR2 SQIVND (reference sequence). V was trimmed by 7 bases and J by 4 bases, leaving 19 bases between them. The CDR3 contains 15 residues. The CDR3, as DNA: TGTGCCAGTACCCTGACACCCCAGGGGACCTATGGCTACACCTTC. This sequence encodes CASTLTPQGTYGYTF.

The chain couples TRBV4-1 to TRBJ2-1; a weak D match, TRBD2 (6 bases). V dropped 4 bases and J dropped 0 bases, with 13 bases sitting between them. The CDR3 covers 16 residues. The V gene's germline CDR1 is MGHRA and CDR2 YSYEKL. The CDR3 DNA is TGCGCCAGCAGCCTCCACGGGGGTGCCTCCTACAATGAGCAGTTCTTC. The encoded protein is CASSLHGGASYNEQFF.

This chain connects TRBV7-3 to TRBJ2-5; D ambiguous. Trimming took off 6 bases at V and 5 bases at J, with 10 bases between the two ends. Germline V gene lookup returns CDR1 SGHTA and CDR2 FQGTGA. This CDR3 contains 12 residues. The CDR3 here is CASRSEWETQYF. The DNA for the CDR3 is TGTGCCAGCAGGTCGGAGTGGGAGACCCAGTACTTC.

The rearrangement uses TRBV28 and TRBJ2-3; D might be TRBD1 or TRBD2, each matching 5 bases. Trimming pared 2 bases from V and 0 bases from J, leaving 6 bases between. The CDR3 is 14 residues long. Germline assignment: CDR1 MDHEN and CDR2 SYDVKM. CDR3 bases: TGTGCCAGCAGTTTACGGGGCAGCACAGATACGCAGTATTTT. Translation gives CASSLRGSTDTQYF. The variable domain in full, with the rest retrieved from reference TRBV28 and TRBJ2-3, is DVKVTQSSRYLVKRTGEKVFLECVQDMDHENMFWYRQDPGLGLRLIYFSYDVKMKEKGDIPEGYSVSREKKERFSLILESASTNQTSMYLCASSLRGSTDTQYFGPGTRLTVL.

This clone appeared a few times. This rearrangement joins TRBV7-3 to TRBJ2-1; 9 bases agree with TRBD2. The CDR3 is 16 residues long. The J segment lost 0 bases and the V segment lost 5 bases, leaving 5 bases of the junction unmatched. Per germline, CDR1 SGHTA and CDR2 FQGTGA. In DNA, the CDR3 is TGTGCCAGCAGCCACTATAGCGGGAGCTCCTACAATGAGCAGTTCTTC. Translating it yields CASSHYSGSSYNEQFF.

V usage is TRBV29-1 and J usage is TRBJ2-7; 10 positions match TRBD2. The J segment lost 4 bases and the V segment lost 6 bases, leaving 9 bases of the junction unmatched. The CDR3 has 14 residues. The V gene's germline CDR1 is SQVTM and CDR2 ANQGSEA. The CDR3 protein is CSVEASGSLYEQYF. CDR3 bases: TGCAGCGTAGAGGCTAGCGGGAGTTTGTACGAGCAGTACTTC.

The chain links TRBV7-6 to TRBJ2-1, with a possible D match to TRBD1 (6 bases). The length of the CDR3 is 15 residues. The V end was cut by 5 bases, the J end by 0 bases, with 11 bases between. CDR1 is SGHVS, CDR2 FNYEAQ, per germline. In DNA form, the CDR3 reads TGTGCCAGCAGCCTGGACAGCAGCTCCTACAATGAGCAGTTCTTC. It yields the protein CASSLDSSSYNEQFF.

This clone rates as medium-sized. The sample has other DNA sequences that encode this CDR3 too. The CDR3 nucleotides are TGCAGCGTTGAGGGTGGGGAAGAGACCCAGTACTTC. Protein sequence: CSVEGGEETQYF. The chain has TRBV29-1 and TRBJ2-5; D uncertain. The CDR3 loop spans 12 amino acids. With 3 bases removed from V and 3 bases from J, the gap between germline ends came to 8 bases. Germline V gene lookup returns CDR1 SQVTM and CDR2 ANQGSEA. The variable domain in full, with the rest retrieved from reference TRBV29-1 and TRBJ2-5, is SAVISQKPSRDICQRGTSLTIQCQVDSQVTMMFWYRQQPGQSLTLIATANQGSEATYESGFVIDKFPISRPNLTFSTLTVSNMSPEDSSIYLCSVEGGEETQYFGPGTRLLVL.

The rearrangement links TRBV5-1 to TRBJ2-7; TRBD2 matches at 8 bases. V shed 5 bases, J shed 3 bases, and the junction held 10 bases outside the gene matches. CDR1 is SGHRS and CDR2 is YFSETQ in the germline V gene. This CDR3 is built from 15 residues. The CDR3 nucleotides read TGCGCCAGCAGTTTTGGTAGCGGGACATACTACGAGCAGTACTTC. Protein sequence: CASSFGSGTYYEQYF. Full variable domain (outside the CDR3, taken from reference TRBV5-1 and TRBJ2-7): KAGVTQTPRYLIKTRGQQVTLSCSPISGHRSVSWYQQTPGQGLQFLFEYFSETQRNKGNFPGRFSGRQFSNSRSEMNVSTLELGDSALYLCASSFGSGTYYEQYFGPGTRLTVT.

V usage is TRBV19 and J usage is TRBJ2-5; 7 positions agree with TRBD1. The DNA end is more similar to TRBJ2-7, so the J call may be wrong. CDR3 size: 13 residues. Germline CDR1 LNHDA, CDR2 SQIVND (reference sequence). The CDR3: CASSDRASYEQYF. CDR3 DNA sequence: TGTGCCAGTAGTGACAGGGCGTCCTACGAGCAGTACTTC.

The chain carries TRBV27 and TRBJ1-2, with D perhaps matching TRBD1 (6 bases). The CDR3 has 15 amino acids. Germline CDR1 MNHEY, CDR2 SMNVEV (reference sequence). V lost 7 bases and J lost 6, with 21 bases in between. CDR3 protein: CASTDTGGQGDGYTF. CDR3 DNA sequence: TGTGCCAGCACCGACACCGGGGGGCAAGGGGATGGCTACACCTTC.

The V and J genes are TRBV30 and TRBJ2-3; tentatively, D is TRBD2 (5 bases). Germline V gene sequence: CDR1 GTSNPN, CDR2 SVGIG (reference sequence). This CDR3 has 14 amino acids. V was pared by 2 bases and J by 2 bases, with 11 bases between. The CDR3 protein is CAWSFGSHTDTQYF. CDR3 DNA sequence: TGTGCCTGGAGTTTTGGGAGCCACACAGATACGCAGTATTTT.

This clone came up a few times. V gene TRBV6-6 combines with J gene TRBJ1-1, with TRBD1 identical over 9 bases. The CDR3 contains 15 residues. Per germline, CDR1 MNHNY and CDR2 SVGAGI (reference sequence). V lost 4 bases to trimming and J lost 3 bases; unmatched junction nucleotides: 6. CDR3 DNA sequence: TGTGCCAGCAGTTCGGGGACAGGGTGGGACACTGAAGCTTTCTTT. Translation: CASSSGTGWDTEAFF.